These 10 T cell receptor beta chains were all obtained from the same sample, sequenced in a study of T cells expressing NK-cell markers (dated by TCRdb to 2019 to 2021). Library construction relied on 5' RACE. Instrument used: Illumina HiSeq 2000. One entry per CDR3 protein sequence results from the TCRdb reprocessing of the reads, with DNA left out. The record for this sample contains 350,000 to 400,000 distinct CDR3 sequences. Roughly 10% of the sample is held by the ten biggest clonotypes. The source material was blood T cells: a sorted CD56 or NKG2C T cell subset, CD4+ or CD8+ T cells, or bulk PBMC T cells (not recorded which). Receptors were obtained from a woman in her forties or fifties in good health. Donor details come from another sample of the same person, matched by shared clones.

The rearrangement uses TRBV19 and TRBJ2-2. This CDR3 is 14 amino acids long. Germline V gene sequence: CDR1 LNHDA, CDR2 SQIVND (reference sequence). The CDR3 loop reads CASSANIRTGELFF.

The chain combines TRBV20-1 with TRBJ2-5; absent DNA, TCRdb's TRBD1 call cannot be checked. The CDR3 consists of 13 residues. Germline CDR1 is DFQATT and CDR2 is SNEGSKA (reference sequence). The CDR3: CSAHLGQAETQYF.

This chain joins TRBV12-3 or TRBV12-4 and TRBJ2-1; without DNA, the TCRdb call of TRBD1 cannot be checked. The CDR3 is 13 amino acids. This CDR3 reads CASSPGTHVEQFF.

The V call is TRBV29-1, the J call TRBJ1-2. The CDR3 contains 11 residues. Germline V gene data show CDR1 as SQVTM and CDR2 as ANQGSEA. The CDR3 sequence is CSVGGARGYTF.

The V and J genes are TRBV11-2 and TRBJ2-7. The CDR3 consists of 15 residues. In germline, CDR1 is SGHAT, CDR2 FQNNGV. CDR3 in amino acids: CASSLDGAGAYEQYF.

This rearrangement joins TRBV10-3 to TRBJ2-1; TCRdb reports TRBD2, a call that lacks DNA to check it against. The CDR3 sequence is 15 residues long. Germline V gives CDR1 ENHRY, CDR2 SYGVKD. CDR3 region: CAINGGRGSYNEQFF.

This chain links TRBV7-8 with TRBJ2-1. The CDR3 covers 15 residues. CDR1 is SGHVS and CDR2 is FQNEAQ in the germline V gene. The CDR3: CASSSRLPSYNEQFF.

Here the CDR3 reads CASSSGPAMRDTQYF. The chain links TRBV6-5 to TRBJ2-3; TCRdb's D call, TRBD1, is unchecked because there is no DNA. CDR1 and CDR2 (germline): MNHEY, SVGAGI. This CDR3 has 15 amino acids.

The V call is TRBV24-1, the J call TRBJ2-2; no DNA is available, so the TRBD1 call from TCRdb remains unchecked. The CDR3 is 13 residues long. Germline CDR1 KGHDR, CDR2 SFDVKD. The chain's CDR3 is CATSDRGTGELFF.

The chain joins TRBV10-3 to TRBJ2-2; without DNA, the TCRdb call of TRBD1 cannot be checked. CDR1 and CDR2 (germline): ENHRY, SYGVKD. This CDR3 contains 16 residues. The CDR3 is CAISDSRGPNTGELFF.